The source of this T cell receptor (beta chain) is a study of CD8 T cells in ankylosing spondylitis. This clonotype was seen ten or more times. Quantitative 5'-RACE was performed with molecular barcodes, and it yielded the TCR beta libraries. MiXCR was run by TCRdb on the 5' RACE reads, yielding one entry per CDR3 protein. The sample includes approximately 220,000 distinct CDR3 sequences, roughly 24% of them seen just once. Trimming stripped 1 base from V and 8 bases from J, with 11 bases between. Germline assignment: CDR1 LGHNA and CDR2 YSLEER. This CDR3 has 13 residues. This sequence originates from a male donor with ankylosing spondylitis or in good health (not recorded which). The chain combines TRBV4-3 with TRBJ1-2, with a tentative D call TRBD1 (6 bases). Specimen: blood, either unsorted or a sorted T cell fraction (not recorded which). CDR3 protein: CASSQGLQGGYTF. CDR3 nucleotides: TGCGCCAGCAGCCAAGGGCTTCAGGGGGGCTACACCTTC.